This entry lists 4 T cell receptor beta chains sequenced from one sample in a study of read filtering for tumor transcriptome and immune sequencing (dated by TCRdb to 2020 to 2021). The data were produced on an Illumina HiSeq 4000. TCR libraries were built from about 420 ng RNA with the Immunoverse kit, using molecular barcoded adaptors covering alpha/delta and beta/gamma chains. TCRdb trimmed the raw reads at Q25, called clones with MiXCR and kept productive beta chains. All rows with the same CDR3 protein become a single entry with the most common DNA and genes. Recorded for this sample are some 48,000 distinct CDR3 sequences; roughly 18% of them occurred a single time. In total, the top ten clones hold less than 20% of the sample. The specimen was a population of CD138-negative cells sorted from bone marrow. The cell subset or site label on this specimen signifies: bone marrow mononuclear cells depleted of CD138+ plasma/myeloma cells by negative magnetic selection. The origin of the receptors is a donor at least 40 years old with multiple myeloma.

The chain links TRBV20-1 to TRBJ2-7; D gene uncertain. The CDR3 totals 14 residues. Trimming removed 6 bases from V and 7 bases from J, with 22 bases in between. Looked up from germline, CDR1 is DFQATT and CDR2 is SNEGSKA (reference sequence). The CDR3, as DNA: TGCAGTGCGCTCCCCGCCACCCTGAGGAGAGAGCAGTACTTC. Its protein is CSALPATLRREQYF.

The rearrangement uses TRBV20-1 and TRBJ2-1, with D possibly being TRBD1 (8 bases). V lost 5 bases and J 8 bases, leaving 19 bases between the germline ends. This CDR3 is built from 14 residues. Germline V gene lookup returns CDR1 DFQATT and CDR2 SNEGSKA (reference sequence). The DNA for the CDR3 is TGCAGTGCTCCTAGGACAGGGAGGGTTGATGAGCAGTTCTTC. Amino acid sequence: CSAPRTGRVDEQFF.

This clonotype was recorded at least ten times. The chain couples TRBV2 to TRBJ2-5; 8 positions agree with TRBD1. J lost 5 bases, V lost 5 bases, and 4 bases had no gene match. Looked up from germline, CDR1 is SNHLY and CDR2 is FYNNEI. The CDR3 contains 13 residues. For the CDR3, the DNA is TGTGCCAGCAGTCAGGACAGGGTTGAGACCCAGTACTTC. This gives the protein CASSQDRVETQYF.

As regards this clonotype: The conserved closing phenylalanine or tryptophan is absent in this CDR3, likely reflecting a read error. The CDR3 coding sequence is TGTGCCAGCAGCCGTTTAGCGGGAGGGGAACGGAGGGCCCAGTACCTC. Protein product: CASSRLAGGERRAQYL. The chain combines TRBV27 with TRBJ2-5, with 11 bases matching TRBD2. Germline CDR1 reads MNHEY; CDR2 reads SMNVEV (reference sequence). V was pared by 6 bases and J by 9 bases, with 15 bases of the junction left unmatched. The CDR3 is 16 amino acids.